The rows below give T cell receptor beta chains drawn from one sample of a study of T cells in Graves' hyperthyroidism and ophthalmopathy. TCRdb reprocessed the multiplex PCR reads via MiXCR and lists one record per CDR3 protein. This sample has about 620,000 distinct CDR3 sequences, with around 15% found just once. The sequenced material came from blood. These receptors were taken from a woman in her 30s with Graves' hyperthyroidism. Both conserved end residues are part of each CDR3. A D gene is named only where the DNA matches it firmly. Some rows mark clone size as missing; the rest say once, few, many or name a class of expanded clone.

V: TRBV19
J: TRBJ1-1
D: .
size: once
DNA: TGTGCCAGTAGTATCACTGGAGTTGCAGATGAAGCTTTCTTT
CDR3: CASSITGVADEAFF

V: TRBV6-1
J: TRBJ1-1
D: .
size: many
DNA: TGTGCCAGCAGTGTCGTTCAGGGAACTGAAGCTTTCTTT
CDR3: CASSVVQGTEAFF

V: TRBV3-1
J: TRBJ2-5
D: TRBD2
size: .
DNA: TGTGCCAGCAGCTACTACCAAAGCGGGAGCCAAGAGACCCAGTACTTC
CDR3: CASSYYQSGSQETQYF

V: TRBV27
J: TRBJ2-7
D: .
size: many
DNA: TGTGCCAGCAGTTTATTTTCCGGGAGTCTCTACGAGCAGTACTTC
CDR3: CASSLFSGSLYEQYF

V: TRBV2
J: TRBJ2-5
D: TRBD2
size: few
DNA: TGTGCCAGCAGTGCTCAAGGAGCCGGGACTAGCAAAGAGACCCAGTACTTC
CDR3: CASSAQGAGTSKETQYF

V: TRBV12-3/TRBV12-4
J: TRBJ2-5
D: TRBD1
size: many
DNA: TGTGCCAGCAGTTCTCAGCAGAGACAGGGCCAAGAGACCCAGTACTTC
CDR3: CASSSQQRQGQETQYF

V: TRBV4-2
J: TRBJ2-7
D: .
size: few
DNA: TGTGCCAGCAGCCAGAGGACAGAAATTTCCTACGAGCAGTACTTC
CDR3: CASSQRTEISYEQYF

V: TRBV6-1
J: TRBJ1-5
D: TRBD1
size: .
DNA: TGTGCCAGCACCCCAGGGGGCGGTCAGCCCCAGCATTTT
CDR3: CASTPGGGQPQHF

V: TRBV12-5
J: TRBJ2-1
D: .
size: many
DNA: TGTGCTAGTGGTTTGGATGGGTTCTACAATGAGCAGTTCTTC
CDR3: CASGLDGFYNEQFF

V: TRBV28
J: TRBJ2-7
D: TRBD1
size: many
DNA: TGTGCCAGCAGCCCCACAGGGGGCGCTTCCTACGAGCAGTACTTC
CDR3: CASSPTGGASYEQYF

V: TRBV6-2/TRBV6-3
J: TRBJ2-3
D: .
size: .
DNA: TGTGCCACCCGTGGAGGTACGCAGTATTTT
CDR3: CATRGGTQYF

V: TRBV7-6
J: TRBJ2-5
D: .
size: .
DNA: TGTGCCAGCAGCTTAGTATGGGGTGCCCGTTTGGAGACCCAGTACTTC
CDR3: CASSLVWGARLETQYF

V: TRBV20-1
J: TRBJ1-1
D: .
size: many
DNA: TGCAGTGCTAGAGCGGGACACCCGAAGGCTTTCTTT
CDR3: CSARAGHPKAFF

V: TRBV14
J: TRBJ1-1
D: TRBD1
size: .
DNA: TGTGCCAGCAGCCAAATGGGGGGACAGAACTCTGAAGCTTTCTTT
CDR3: CASSQMGGQNSEAFF

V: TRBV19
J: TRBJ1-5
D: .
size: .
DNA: TGTGCCAGTAGTATGAGCAGGAGGCAACTCAATCAGCCCCAGCATTTT
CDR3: CASSMSRRQLNQPQHF

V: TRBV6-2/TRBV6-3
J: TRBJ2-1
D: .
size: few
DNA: TGTGCCACGGCGGGACTCGACAATGAGCAGTTCTTC
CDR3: CATAGLDNEQFF

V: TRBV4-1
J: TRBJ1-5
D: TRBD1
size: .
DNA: TGCGCCAGCAGCCGAAATTCCCTAGACAGGGTATTTGTCGCTCATCAGCCCCAGCATTTT
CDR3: CASSRNSLDRVFVAHQPQHF

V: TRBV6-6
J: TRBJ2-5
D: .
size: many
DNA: TGTGCCAGCAGTTACGGAGGGATCCAAGAGACCCAGTACTTC
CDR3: CASSYGGIQETQYF